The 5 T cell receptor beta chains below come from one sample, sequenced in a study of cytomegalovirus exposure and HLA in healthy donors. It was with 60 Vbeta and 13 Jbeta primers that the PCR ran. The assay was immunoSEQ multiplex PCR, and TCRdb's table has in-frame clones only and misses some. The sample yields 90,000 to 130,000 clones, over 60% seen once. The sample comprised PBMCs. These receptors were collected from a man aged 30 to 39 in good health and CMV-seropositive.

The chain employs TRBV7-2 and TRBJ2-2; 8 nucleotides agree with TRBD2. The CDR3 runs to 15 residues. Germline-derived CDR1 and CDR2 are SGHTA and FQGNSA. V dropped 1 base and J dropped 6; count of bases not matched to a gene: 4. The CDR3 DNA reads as TGTGCCAGCAGCTTAGTGTTAGCGGGGCCCGGGGAGCTGTTTTTT. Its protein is CASSLVLAGPGELFF. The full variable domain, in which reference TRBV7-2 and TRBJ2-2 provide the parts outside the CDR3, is GAGVSQSPSNKVTEKGKDVELRCDPISGHTALYWYRQSLGQGLEFLIYFQGNSAPDKSGLPSDRFSAERTGGSVSTLTIQRTQQEDSAVYLCASSLVLAGPGELFFGEGSRLTVL.

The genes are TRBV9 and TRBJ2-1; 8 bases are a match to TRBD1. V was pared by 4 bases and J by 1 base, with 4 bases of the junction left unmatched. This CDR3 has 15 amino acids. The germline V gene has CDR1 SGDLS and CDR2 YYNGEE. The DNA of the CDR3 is TGTGCCAGCAGCTCGGACAGGGCTTCCTACAATGAGCAGTTCTTC. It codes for CASSSDRASYNEQFF.

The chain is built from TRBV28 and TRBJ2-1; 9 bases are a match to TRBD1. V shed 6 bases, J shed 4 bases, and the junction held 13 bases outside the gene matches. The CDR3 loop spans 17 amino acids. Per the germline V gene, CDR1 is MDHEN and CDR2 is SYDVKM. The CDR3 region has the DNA TGTGCCAGCAGAACCATGTGGGAGGACAGGGGATACAATGAGCAGTTCTTC. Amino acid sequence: CASRTMWEDRGYNEQFF.

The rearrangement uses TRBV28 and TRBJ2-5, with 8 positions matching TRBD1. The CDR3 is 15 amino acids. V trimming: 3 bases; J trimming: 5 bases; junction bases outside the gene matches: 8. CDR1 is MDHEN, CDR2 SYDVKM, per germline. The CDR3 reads CASSFWTGPTETQYF. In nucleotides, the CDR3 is TGTGCCAGCAGTTTTTGGACAGGGCCGACGGAGACCCAGTACTTC.

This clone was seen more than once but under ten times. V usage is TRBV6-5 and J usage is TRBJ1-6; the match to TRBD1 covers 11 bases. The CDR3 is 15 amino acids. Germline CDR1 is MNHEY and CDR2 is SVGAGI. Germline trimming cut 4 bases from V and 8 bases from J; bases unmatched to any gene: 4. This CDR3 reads CASSLGQGGDSPLHF. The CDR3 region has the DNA TGTGCCAGCAGTTTGGGACAGGGGGGAGATTCACCCCTCCACTTT.